Reported below is one T cell receptor beta chain. Its specificity is not known. This record comes from a study of PD-L1 blockade in urothelial cancer. Across the whole study: Reported median T cell count for blood samples was around 150,000.

Study-wide points: Durable benefit was linked to greater 3-week expansion of tumor-associated blood clones.

CDR1 is SNHLY, CDR2 FYNNEI, per germline. The CDR3 has 12 residues. V lost 9 bases and J 6 bases, leaving 14 bases between the germline ends. Measured with immunoSEQ multiplex PCR; TCRdb has only the in-frame clones, and not every one. The data contain 95,000 to 130,000 clones, around 89% of them singletons. The time point denotes: peripheral blood 6 weeks after treatment start. The study enrolled patients with locally advanced or metastatic urothelial carcinoma. The source of this sequence is a man aged 55 to 69 with urothelial cancer. The chain joins TRBV2 to TRBJ1-2; no definite D call. This specimen consisted of PBMCs, obtained around atezolizumab (anti-PD-L1) treatment. CDR3 in amino acids: CARRRSAHGYTF. DNA of the CDR3: TGTGCCAGACGGAGAAGCGCACATGGCTACACCTTC.